A selection of T cell receptor beta chains follows, all from one sample in a study of T cell repertoires in cytomegalovirus infection. In TCRdb, the reads were re-called with MiXCR into one record per CDR3 protein. The repertoire holds about 310,000 distinct CDR3 sequences, 25% seen once, with roughly 14% in the top ten. These receptors have no known antigen. The sample was cultured PBMCs, taken from culture after CMV antigen stimulation. Receptor source: a human donor in good health (CMV status not recorded). Some clones in this sample may be carry-over from other donors' samples. The CDR3 runs from the conserved cysteine through the conserved F or W. The D gene is left open where the match is weak. Size values are once, few and many counts, or a class for expanded clones, and some rows have none.

size,D,V,J,CDR3,DNA
few,TRBD1,TRBV11-2,TRBJ2-1,CASSPLTTGFSPRNEQFF,TGTGCCAGCAGCCCACTCACGACAGGGTTCTCCCCTCGCAATGAGCAGTTCTTC
-,-,TRBV12-3/TRBV12-4,TRBJ1-2,CASRGGGPGYTF,TGTGCCAGCAGGGGTGGGGGGCCTGGCTACACCTTC
-,TRBD1,TRBV27,TRBJ1-2,CASSRDRGFNGYTF,TGTGCCAGCAGTCGGGACAGGGGTTTTAATGGCTACACCTTC
-,-,TRBV4-3,TRBJ1-2,CASSQEGRSNYGYTF,TGCGCCAGCAGCCAAGAGGGACGATCTAACTATGGCTACACCTTC
-,-,TRBV7-9,TRBJ2-5,CASSFVREIGETQYF,TGTGCCAGCAGCTTTGTTCGGGAGATCGGGGAGACCCAGTACTTC
many,TRBD1,TRBV7-2,TRBJ1-6,CASSSRQGERSPLHF,TGTGCCAGCAGCTCTAGACAGGGGGAGAGATCACCCCTCCACTTT
-,TRBD2,TRBV19,TRBJ2-7,CASSTTSGSGYEQYF,TGTGCCAGTAGTACAACTAGCGGGAGCGGGTACGAGCAGTACTTC
-,-,TRBV5-1,TRBJ1-4,CASSLDYMGEKLFF,TGCGCCAGCAGCTTGGACTACATGGGAGAAAAACTGTTTTTT
-,TRBD2,TRBV7-9,TRBJ2-1,CASSSTGTSGRADGNEQFF,TGTGCCAGCAGCTCTACCGGGACTAGCGGGAGGGCCGACGGCAATGAGCAGTTCTTC
-,TRBD2,TRBV6-1,TRBJ2-1,CASSRGLAGEVNEQFF,TGTGCCAGCAGTCGAGGACTAGCGGGAGAGGTCAATGAGCAGTTCTTC
few,-,TRBV14,TRBJ2-1,CASSQAGGWSDEQFF,TGTGCCAGCAGCCAAGCGGGCGGGTGGTCGGATGAGCAGTTCTTC
few,-,TRBV12-3/TRBV12-4,TRBJ1-2,CASSRGGDYGYTF,TGTGCCAGCAGCCGCGGGGGGGACTATGGCTACACCTTC
-,-,TRBV7-8,TRBJ2-1,CASSFSRLRSYNEQFF,TGTGCCAGCAGCTTTTCGCGGCTACGCTCCTACAATGAGCAGTTCTTC
few,-,TRBV12-3/TRBV12-4,TRBJ1-1,CASSFTWQAGAFF,TGTGCCAGCAGTTTCACCTGGCAGGCGGGCGCTTTCTTT
-,-,TRBV4-1,TRBJ2-1,CASSQDPVERTYNEQFF,TGCGCCAGCAGCCAAGATCCCGTCGAGCGGACGTACAATGAGCAGTTCTTC
-,TRBD2,TRBV10-3,TRBJ2-3,CAIRTSGRSTDTQYF,TGTGCCATCAGAACTAGCGGCAGGAGCACAGATACGCAGTATTTT
-,TRBD1,TRBV9,TRBJ2-3,CASSVATGVTDTQYF,TGTGCCAGCAGCGTAGCTACAGGGGTCACAGATACGCAGTATTTT
few,TRBD2,TRBV7-6,TRBJ2-5,CASSLSGRTETQYF,TGTGCCAGCAGCTTAAGCGGGAGAACGGAGACCCAGTACTTC
-,-,TRBV7-2,TRBJ2-5,CASSQGMWAFQETQYF,TGTGCCAGCAGCCAAGGGATGTGGGCGTTCCAAGAGACCCAGTACTTC
many,-,TRBV7-6,TRBJ2-1,CASSLEAGQANNEQFF,TGTGCCAGCAGCTTAGAGGCGGGTCAGGCAAACAATGAGCAGTTCTTC